The T cell receptor (beta chain) under discussion was sequenced for a study of blood T cell repertoires in COVID-19. Study information: Some COVID-19 samples were acute and others convalescent; all came from the United States, Italy and Spain. Sources were T cells, B-cell-depleted T cells, or PBMCs; the material itself was cDNA or gDNA.

Trimming shortened V by 4 bases and J by 3 bases, and 13 bases separated the two germline ends. Germline loops: CDR1 SQVTM, CDR2 ANQGSEA. The CDR3 runs 14 residues. Profiling relied on immunoSEQ multiplex PCR, and the TCRdb table lists in-frame clones only, not all of them. Of around 320,000 clones detected, 85% appear once; the ten largest clones hold around 7.8%. J is TRBJ1-5 and V is TRBV29-1, with a possible D match to TRBD1 (5 bases). This clonotype was sampled from a human donor in a cohort sampled during active COVID-19. Sequencing was carried out using peripheral blood. CDR3 loop: CSVGGDSDNQPQHF. The DNA for the CDR3 is TGCAGCGTTGGTGGGGACTCCGACAATCAGCCCCAGCATTTT.